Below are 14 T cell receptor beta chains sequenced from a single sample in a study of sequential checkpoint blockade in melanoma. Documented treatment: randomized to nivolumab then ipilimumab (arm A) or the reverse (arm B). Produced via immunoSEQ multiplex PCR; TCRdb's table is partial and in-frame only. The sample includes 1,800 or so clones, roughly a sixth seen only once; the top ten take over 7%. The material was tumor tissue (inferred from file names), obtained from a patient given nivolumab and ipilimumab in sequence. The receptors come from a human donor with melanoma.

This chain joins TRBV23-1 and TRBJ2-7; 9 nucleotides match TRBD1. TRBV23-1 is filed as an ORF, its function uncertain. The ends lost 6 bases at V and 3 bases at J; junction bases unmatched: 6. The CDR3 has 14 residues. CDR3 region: CASRTGTGSYEQYF. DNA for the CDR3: TGCGCCAGCAGAACCGGGACAGGGAGCTACGAGCAGTACTTC.

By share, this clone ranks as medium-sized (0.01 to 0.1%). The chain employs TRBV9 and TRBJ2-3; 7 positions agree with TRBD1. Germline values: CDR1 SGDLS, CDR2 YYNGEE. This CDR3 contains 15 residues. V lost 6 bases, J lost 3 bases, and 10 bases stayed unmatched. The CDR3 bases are TGTGCCAGCACCCGAGAGGGGGCCCGGACAGATACGCAGTATTTT. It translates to CASTREGARTDTQYF.

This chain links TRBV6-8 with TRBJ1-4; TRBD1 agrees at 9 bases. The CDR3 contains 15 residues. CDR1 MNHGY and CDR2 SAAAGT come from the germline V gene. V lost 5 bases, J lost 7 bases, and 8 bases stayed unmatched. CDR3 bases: TGTGCCAGCAGTGGCTACAGGGGGCGCTCTGAAAAACTGTTTTTT. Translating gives CASSGYRGRSEKLFF.

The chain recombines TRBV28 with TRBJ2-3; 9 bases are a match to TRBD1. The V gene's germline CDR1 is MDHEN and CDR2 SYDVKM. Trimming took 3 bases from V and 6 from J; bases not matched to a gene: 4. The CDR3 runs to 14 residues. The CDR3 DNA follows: TGTGCCAGCAGTTTTACAGGGGGCAGGGATACGCAGTATTTT. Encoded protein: CASSFTGGRDTQYF.

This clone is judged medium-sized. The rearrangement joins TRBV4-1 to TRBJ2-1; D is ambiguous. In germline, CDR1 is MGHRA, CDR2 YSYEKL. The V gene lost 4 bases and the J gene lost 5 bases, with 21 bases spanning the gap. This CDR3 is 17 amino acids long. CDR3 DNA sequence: TGCGCCAGCAGCCCTTTACCTTTGGCGACCTTCGACAATGAGCAGTTCTTC. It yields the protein CASSPLPLATFDNEQFF.

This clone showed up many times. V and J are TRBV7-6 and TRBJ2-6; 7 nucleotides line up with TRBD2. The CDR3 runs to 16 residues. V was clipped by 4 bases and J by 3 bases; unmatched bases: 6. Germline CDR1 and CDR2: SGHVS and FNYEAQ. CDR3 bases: TGTGCCAGCAGCTGGTGGGGGGGAAGTGGGGCCAACGTCCTGACTTTC. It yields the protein CASSWWGGSGANVLTF.

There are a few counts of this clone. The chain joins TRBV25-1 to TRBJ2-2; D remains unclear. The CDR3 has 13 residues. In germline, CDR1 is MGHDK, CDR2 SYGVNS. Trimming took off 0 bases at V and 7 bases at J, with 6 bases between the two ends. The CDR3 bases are TGTGCCAGCAGTGAATATAAGGGCGGGGAGCTGTTTTTT. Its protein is CASSEYKGGELFF.

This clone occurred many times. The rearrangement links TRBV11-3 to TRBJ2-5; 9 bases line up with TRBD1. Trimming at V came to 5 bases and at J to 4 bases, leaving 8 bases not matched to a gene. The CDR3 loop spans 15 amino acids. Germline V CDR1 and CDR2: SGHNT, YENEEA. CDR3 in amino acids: CASSLLRTGAETQYF. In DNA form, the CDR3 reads TGTGCCAGCAGCCTCCTACGGACAGGGGCAGAGACCCAGTACTTC.

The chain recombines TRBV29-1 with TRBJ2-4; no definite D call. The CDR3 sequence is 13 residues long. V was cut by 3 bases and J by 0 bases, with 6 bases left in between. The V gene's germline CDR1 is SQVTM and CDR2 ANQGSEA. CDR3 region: CSVEDLAKNIQYF. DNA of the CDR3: TGCAGCGTTGAGGACCTAGCCAAAAACATTCAGTACTTC.

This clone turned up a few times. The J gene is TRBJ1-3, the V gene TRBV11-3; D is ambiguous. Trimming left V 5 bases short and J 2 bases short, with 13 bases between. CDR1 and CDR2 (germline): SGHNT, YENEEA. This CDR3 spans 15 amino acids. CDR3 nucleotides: TGTGCCAGCAGCCCCCACGGAGGTCCTGGAAACACCATATATTTT. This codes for CASSPHGGPGNTIYF.

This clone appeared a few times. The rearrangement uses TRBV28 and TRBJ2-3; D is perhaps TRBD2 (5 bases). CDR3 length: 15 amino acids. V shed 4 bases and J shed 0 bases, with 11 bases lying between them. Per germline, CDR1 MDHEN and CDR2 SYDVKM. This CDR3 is CASSSGLGSTDTQYF. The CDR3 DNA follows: TGTGCCAGCAGTTCCGGACTGGGTAGCACAGATACGCAGTATTTT.

The CDR3 loop is CASSYRGPGHSSGNTIYF. CDR3 bases: TGTGCCAGCAGTTACCGGGGCCCTGGCCATTCCTCTGGAAACACCATATATTTT. This chain uses TRBV6-8 with TRBJ1-3, with D possibly matching TRBD1 (5 bases). The CDR3 loop spans 18 amino acids. Germline-derived CDR1 and CDR2 are MNHGY and SAAAGT. V lost 2 bases, J lost 0 bases, and 17 bases lay in between.

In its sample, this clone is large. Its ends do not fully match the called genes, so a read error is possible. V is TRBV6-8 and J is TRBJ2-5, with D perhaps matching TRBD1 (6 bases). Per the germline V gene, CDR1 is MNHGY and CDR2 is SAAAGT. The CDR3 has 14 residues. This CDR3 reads CAISGGRGQETQYF. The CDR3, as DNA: TGTGCCATCAGTGGGGGTAGGGGGCAAGAGACCCAGTACTTC.

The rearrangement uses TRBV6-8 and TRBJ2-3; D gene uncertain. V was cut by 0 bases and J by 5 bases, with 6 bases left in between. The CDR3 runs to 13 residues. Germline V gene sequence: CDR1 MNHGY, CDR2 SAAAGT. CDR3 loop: CASSYSRVDTQYF. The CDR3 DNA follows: TGTGCCAGCAGTTACTCTCGGGTAGATACGCAGTATTTT.